The 10 T cell receptor beta chains in this list originate from one sample, sequenced in a study of tumor and adjacent non-tumor tissue in lung cancer. TCRbeta libraries were built with three rounds of nested PCR, modified from ARM-PCR. TCRdb used MiXCR to reprocess the multiplex PCR reads, holding one entry per CDR3 protein. The table has over 85,000 distinct CDR3 sequences, approximately 84% seen once. No cell sorting was done before RNA was extracted from the tissue. Sequencing used lung tumor tissue. These receptors were taken from a man in his 70s with non-small cell lung cancer.

The chain recombines TRBV6-5 with TRBJ1-6; no reliable D call. In germline, CDR1 is MNHEY, CDR2 SVGAGI. The V and J ends lost 3 bases and 19 bases respectively, with 25 bases between them. The CDR3 length is 15 residues. In DNA form, the CDR3 reads TGTGCCAGCAGTTATTCCGACGGTAAAAATTCACTTCTACACTTT. Translation gives CASSYSDGKNSLLHF.

The chain combines TRBV6-2 or TRBV6-3 with TRBJ2-2, with D maybe TRBD2 (6 bases). This CDR3 region has 15 residues. Trimming took off 11 bases at V and 7 bases at J, with 23 bases between the two ends. Germline V gene sequence: CDR1 MNHEY, CDR2 SVGEGT. This CDR3 reads CAGRETGVVYGELFF. The CDR3 DNA follows: TGTGCCGGTAGGGAGACGGGAGTTGTTTACGGGGAGCTGTTTTTT.

This clonotype has a single count. It may be a read error: a sequence one base away is much more abundant. The gene calls are TRBV11-2 and TRBJ1-1; D might be TRBD1 (6 bases). The CDR3 loop spans 17 amino acids. CDR1 SGHAT and CDR2 FQNNGV come from the germline V gene. V lost 1 base and J lost 0, with 15 bases in between. CDR3 residues: CASSLGNRAPMNTEAFF. In nucleotides, the CDR3 is TGTGCCAGCAGCTTAGGGAACAGGGCGCCTATGAACACTGAAGCTTTCTTT.

Note on this clonotype: Lacking the conserved final phenylalanine or tryptophan, this CDR3 likely reflects a read error. The DNA is omitted, as the CDR3 cannot be located on it reliably, and the CDR3 follows TCRdb's listing. The chain combines TRBV11-3 with TRBJ2-1; no DNA check was done on the table's D call, TRBD2. The CDR3 length is 17 residues, termini included. Germline lookup yields CDR1 SGHNT and CDR2 YENEEA. The CDR3 region is CASSPLGTSGGYNEPFL.

This clonotype was detected many times. The chain is built from TRBV4-3 and TRBJ2-2, with D maybe TRBD1 (5 bases). The V gene lost 0 bases and the J gene lost 4 bases, with 6 bases spanning the gap. From germline, CDR1 is LGHNA and CDR2 YSLEER. CDR3 length: 14 residues. In DNA form, the CDR3 reads TGCGCCAGCAGCCAAGAAGGGGTCACCGGGGAGCTGTTTTTT. This gives the protein CASSQEGVTGELFF.

The chain links TRBV6-2 or TRBV6-3 to TRBJ2-5; D unresolved. Germline CDR1 reads MNHEY; CDR2 reads SVGEGT. The CDR3 has 11 residues. Trimming left V 2 bases short and J 4 bases short, with 2 bases between. CDR3 region: CASSYGETQYF. DNA for the CDR3: TGTGCCAGCAGTTACGGAGAGACCCAGTACTTC.

On this clonotype itself: The junction shows a germline mismatch at one end, possibly a read error. The chain couples TRBV5-4 to TRBJ2-2, with 9 bases identical to TRBD1. Germline V gene data show CDR1 as SGHNT and CDR2 as YYREEE (reference sequence). The CDR3 is made up of 17 amino acids. DNA for the CDR3: TGTGCCAGCGGCTTACGACCAGGGACAGGGATCCCCGGGGAGCTGTTTTTT. Translating gives CASGLRPGTGIPGELFF.

Details on this clonotype: A junction end diverges from the germline sequence, so it may reflect a read error. Here the CDR3 DNA reads TGTGTCAGCAGTCCGGGACGGAACTCCTATGAGCAGTACTTC. This sequence encodes CVSSPGRNSYEQYF. V usage is TRBV12-3 or TRBV12-4 and J usage is TRBJ2-7; D possibly matches TRBD1 or TRBD2 (5 bases each). The CDR3 is made up of 14 amino acids.

About this clonotype: Since no conserved phenylalanine or tryptophan closes the CDR3, a read error is the likely cause. No DNA is shown, since the ends of the CDR3 on it are uncertain; the CDR3 is the one TCRdb lists. CDR3 protein: CASSYGRGGKTFY. V gene TRBV6-5 combines with J gene TRBJ1-1; the tabulated D call, TRBD1, remains unverified against the DNA. The CDR3 contains 13 residues when both ends are counted. Germline loops: CDR1 MNHEY, CDR2 SVGAGI.

CDR3 DNA sequence: TGTGCCAGCATCGAAGATCAACGGCACATTGAAGCTTTCTTT. It is translated as CASIEDQRHIEAFF. This rearrangement joins TRBV6-1 to TRBJ1-1; no reliable D call. CDR3 length: 14 residues. Germline V gives CDR1 MNHNS, CDR2 SASEGT. Trimming pared 7 bases from V and 7 bases from J, leaving 19 bases between.